A selection of T cell receptor beta chains follows, all from one sample in a study of blood T cells in healthy people across ages. MiXCR was run by TCRdb on the 5' RACE reads, yielding one entry per CDR3 protein. The sample has some 1,500,000 distinct CDR3 sequences, 42% seen once. Sequencing input: blood. The origin of the receptors is a woman under 30 in good health. The CDR3 runs from the conserved cysteine through the conserved F or W. Each record gives: D gene, J gene, clone size, V gene, CDR3 DNA, CDR3 protein. D genes are given only for firm matches. The listing skips clone size in some rows; elsewhere it reads once, few, many or a size class.

NA,TRBJ1-5,few,TRBV19,TGTGCCAGTAGTGCCTACAGGGCTGATCAGCCCCAGCATTTT,CASSAYRADQPQHF
NA,TRBJ1-4,NA,TRBV11-2,TGTGCCAGCAGCTTAGATTACAATGAAAAACTGTTTTTT,CASSLDYNEKLFF
TRBD1,TRBJ2-1,NA,TRBV10-3,TGTGCCATCAGTGAAGGGACAGGTTACAAGGAGCAGTTCTTC,CAISEGTGYKEQFF
NA,TRBJ1-2,many,TRBV12-3/TRBV12-4,TGTGCCAGCAGTTTACACAGGAACTATGGCTACACCTTC,CASSLHRNYGYTF
TRBD2,TRBJ2-3,few,TRBV4-3,TGCGCCAGCAGCCAAGAAATAGGACTAGCGGAGATCACAGATACGCAGTATTTT,CASSQEIGLAEITDTQYF
TRBD1,TRBJ1-2,NA,TRBV9,TGTGCCAGCAGCTGGGGACAGGCGCTCGGGGGCTACACCTTC,CASSWGQALGGYTF
NA,TRBJ2-3,few,TRBV20-1,TGCAGTGCTCCACCCGGGGGCCCCTACGATACGCAGTATTTT,CSAPPGGPYDTQYF
TRBD1,TRBJ1-6,NA,TRBV9,TGTGCCAGCAGCGACTACCGGACAGGGGCAGGATCACCCCTCCACTTT,CASSDYRTGAGSPLHF
TRBD1,TRBJ1-4,NA,TRBV3-1,TGTGCCAGCAGCCCTTGGACAGGGGAGGAAAAACTGTTTTTT,CASSPWTGEEKLFF
NA,TRBJ2-6,once,TRBV14,TGTGCCAGCAGCCAGATTGACAGAAGCTCTGGGGCCAACGTCCTGACTTTC,CASSQIDRSSGANVLTF
TRBD1,TRBJ1-5,NA,TRBV12-3/TRBV12-4,TGTGCCAGCAGAGATAACAGGGGGCTAGATCAGCCCCAGCATTTT,CASRDNRGLDQPQHF
NA,TRBJ2-1,NA,TRBV4-1,TGCGCCAGCAGCCAAGTAGAGGGCCTGGGAAGCAATGAGCAGTTCTTC,CASSQVEGLGSNEQFF
NA,TRBJ2-7,NA,TRBV2,TGTGCCAGCAGTTCGAATTCCCCCGGGACGGCCTACTACGAGCAGTACTTC,CASSSNSPGTAYYEQYF
TRBD1,TRBJ1-2,few,TRBV20-1,TGCAGTGCTGACCGACAGGGCAACTATGGCTACACCTTC,CSADRQGNYGYTF
NA,TRBJ2-7,NA,TRBV7-2,TGTGCCAGCAGCTTATCGGACTACTCCGAGCAGTACTTC,CASSLSDYSEQYF
NA,TRBJ2-7,few,TRBV20-1,TGCAGTGCTAGAGATCTACACGCCAACACCTACGAGCAGTACTTC,CSARDLHANTYEQYF
NA,TRBJ1-5,NA,TRBV28,TGTGCCACCACGCGTGCAGGGGTTGATCAGCCCCAGCATTTT,CATTRAGVDQPQHF
NA,TRBJ1-2,few,TRBV27,TGTGCCAGCAGTTTATGGGGGGGGGCTGTCTATGGCTACACCTTC,CASSLWGGAVYGYTF
TRBD1,TRBJ2-7,NA,TRBV4-3,TGCGCCAGCAGCCAAGGCACAGGGGTAGACGAGCAGTACTTC,CASSQGTGVDEQYF